The sequence of this T cell receptor beta chain was determined in a study of regulatory T cells in long-lasting Graves disease (dated by TCRdb to 2020 to 2023). The study in broad terms: Persistent Graves' disease meant more than 5 years of antithyroid drug treatment with TSH receptor autoantibodies that stayed positive. This study used TCR sequencing and RNA sequencing of peripheral blood to compare persistent Graves' disease patients against newly diagnosed Graves' disease patients. The study took place in China and was registered as a clinical trial. A total of roughly 35 samples underwent TCR sequencing: about 13 from persistent and some 20 from newly diagnosed Graves' disease patients. In the clinical cohort, patients with persistent Graves' disease had used antithyroid drugs for an average of approximately eleven years.

Comments on this clonotype: Its cognate antigen has yet to be identified. One base away there is no much larger clone; base qualities are not given.

Reading the label with the study, this specimen's time point is: persistent/refractory GD, antithyroid drugs over 5 years with positive TRAb. For both TCR sequencing and RNA sequencing, RNA was extracted from PBMCs in TRIzol. The diagnosis of Graves' disease was made according to American Thyroid Association guidelines. Patients were recruited from an endocrinology department in Xi'an, China. From each patient, roughly 9 milliliters of peripheral blood was collected into an EDTA anticoagulant tube. Ficoll Paque Plus density gradient separation was used to isolate PBMCs, and no additional T cell sorting was done. An Agilent 2100 Bioanalyzer and agarose gel were used to assess RNA quality, and a NanoDrop 2000 was used to measure RNA concentration. The library was produced with multiplex PCR. The run used an Illumina HiSeq 4000. iRepertoire HTBI primers and Arm-PCR amplification of CDR3 regions were used to construct TCR beta libraries. Before sequencing, the PCR products went through gel purification. The published analysis was carried out like this. Gene usage analysis of CDR3 amino acid clonotypes used the roughly 60 TRBV and around 13 TRBJ segments found across samples. COPE and FqMerger were used to merge the filtered high-quality paired reads into contigs. BLAST was used to align contigs to IMGT TRBV, TRBD and TRBJ reference genes, with CDR3 defined following IMGT. Highly expanded clones were defined as clonotypes with a frequency above 0.1%. Shannon entropy was used to measure repertoire diversity, and the Gini coefficient was used to measure V-J evenness. A clonotype found in more than one individual was treated as public. TCRdb reworked the public reads: Q25 trimming with fastp, MiXCR clone assembly, productive beta chains retained. Entries are consolidated by CDR3 protein sequence, retaining the most common genes and DNA. TCRdb's processing, not the authors' own work, is the source of the V and J calls. The sample yields 350,000 to 500,000 distinct CDR3 sequences; around 20% were counted once. The ten largest make up more than 13% of the sample.

Trimming removed 8 bases from V and 7 bases from J; the gene matches leave 9 bases unexplained. The germline V gene sets CDR1 to MNHEY and CDR2 to SVGEGT. The cysteine opens and the phenylalanine closes a CDR3 of 15 amino acids. Only the CDR3 region is kept as DNA, spanning 45 bases read in frame from base 1. Overall study results and their limits: The small sample size was acknowledged by the authors as a limitation that may reduce accuracy. Because the primary lesion, thyroid tissue, could not be accessed, the study looked at peripheral blood alone. TRBV28, TRBJ1-2 and TRBJ2-5 were preferentially used in persistent disease, while TRBV20-1 and TRBJ2-1 were favored in newly diagnosed disease. Sequencing and analysis were limited to the TCR beta chain. Persistent Graves' disease patients showed lower TCR Shannon entropy and fewer highly expanded clones than newly diagnosed patients, suggesting clonal expansion. More public clonotypes were shared among persistent patients (around 3,000) than among newly diagnosed patients (roughly 1,000).

The receptor comes from a female donor with Graves disease. This specimen consisted of peripheral blood mononuclear cells (PBMCs), obtained when the disease was refractory, from a patient treated with antithyroid drugs. This receptor chain uses TRBV6-2 or TRBV6-3 and TRBJ2-1, with 12 bases in between that match TRBD2. The DNA reads TGTGCCAGCGGACTACTAGCGGGAGGTAGAAATGAGCAGTTCTTC. Its protein is CASGLLAGGRNEQFF.